These 8 T cell receptor beta chains came from one sample sequenced in a study of T cell repertoires in cytomegalovirus infection. The antigens these receptors bind are not known. TCRdb re-called the reads through MiXCR, storing one row per CDR3 protein. The sample lists 45,000 to 55,000 distinct CDR3 sequences, around 23% occurring once. The specimen was CD8+ T cells from cultured PBMCs, collected from culture after CMV antigen stimulation. The receptors derive from a human donor in good health (CMV status not recorded). Some clones in this sample may be carry-over from other donors' samples.

CDR3 coding DNA: TGTGCCTCGGAACGGGGGGCGACCTACGAGCAGTACTTC. Its translation: CASERGATYEQYF. This chain uses TRBV6-1 with TRBJ2-7; perhaps TRBD2 as D (7 bases). Deletions cut 11 bases from V and 2 bases from J, with 16 bases between. The CDR3 spans 13 residues. Germline V gene data show CDR1 as MNHNS and CDR2 as SASEGT.

This clonotype was seen at least ten times. The chain recombines TRBV19 with TRBJ1-4; D is unclear. CDR3 size: 13 residues. Trimming removed 5 bases at V and 13 bases at J, with 17 bases between. CDR1 LNHDA and CDR2 SQIVND come from the germline V gene (reference sequence). CDR3: CASSLGSQRGLFF. The CDR3 DNA reads as TGTGCCAGTAGTCTCGGGTCCCAGCGTGGACTGTTTTTT.

CDR3 bases: TGCGCCAGCAGACAGGGGGCTGAAGAGACCCAGTACTTC. Protein: CASRQGAEETQYF. The chain combines TRBV5-1 with TRBJ2-5; 9 bases are a match to TRBD1. This CDR3 region has 13 residues. Germline-derived CDR1 and CDR2 are SGHRS and YFSETQ. V trimming: 5 bases; J trimming: 3 bases; junction bases outside the gene matches: 2. Full variable domain (outside the CDR3, taken from reference TRBV5-1 and TRBJ2-5): KAGVTQTPRYLIKTRGQQVTLSCSPISGHRSVSWYQQTPGQGLQFLFEYFSETQRNKGNFPGRFSGRQFSNSRSEMNVSTLELGDSALYLCASRQGAEETQYFGPGTRLLVL.

The CDR3 DNA follows: TGTGCCAGCAGATTAAAGGGGGGGGGCAAAAACATTCAGTACTTC. As protein: CASRLKGGGKNIQYF. The chain carries TRBV12-3 or TRBV12-4 and TRBJ2-4, with a possible D match to TRBD2 (7 bases). V was clipped by 6 bases and J by 3 bases, with 15 bases between them. CDR3 length equals 15 residues.

This clonotype has a handful of counts. This rearrangement joins TRBV6-2 or TRBV6-3 to TRBJ2-1; D gene unclear. This CDR3 contains 12 residues. V lost 4 bases to trimming and J lost 7 bases, with 8 bases between them. Germline CDR1 is MNHEY and CDR2 is SVGEGT. The CDR3: CASSFITNEQFF. The CDR3 nucleotides read TGTGCCAGCAGTTTTATTACTAATGAGCAGTTCTTC.

The V gene is TRBV27, the J gene TRBJ1-1, with no clear D. The CDR3 runs 15 residues. Per germline, CDR1 MNHEY and CDR2 SMNVEV (reference sequence). V lost 6 bases and J lost 1, with 15 bases in between. The CDR3 DNA follows: TGTGCCAGCAGCCCGAACGTGAACGGGAACACTGAAGCTTTCTTT. It is translated as CASSPNVNGNTEAFF.

The sample holds a few counts of this clonotype. The rearrangement joins TRBV7-2 to TRBJ1-4; TRBD1 aligns across 9 bases. CDR3 size: 20 residues. Germline CDR1 is SGHTA and CDR2 is FQGNSA. The junction had 17 bases not matched to a gene; V was cut back by 1 base and J by 5 bases. The CDR3 here is CASSLVEYFRTGVPNEKLFF. The CDR3 bases are TGTGCCAGCAGCTTAGTTGAATATTTCCGGACAGGGGTACCCAATGAAAAACTGTTTTTT.

This clonotype has more than one count but fewer than ten. The CDR3 region is CASSLLQGDTQYF. CDR3 nucleotide sequence: TGTGCCAGCAGTTTATTACAGGGGGATACGCAGTATTTT. The rearrangement joins TRBV28 to TRBJ2-3, with 7 bases that match TRBD1. Trimming removed 1 base from V and 6 bases from J; junction bases left unmatched: 1. The germline V gene has CDR1 MDHEN and CDR2 SYDVKM. This CDR3 is built from 13 residues.